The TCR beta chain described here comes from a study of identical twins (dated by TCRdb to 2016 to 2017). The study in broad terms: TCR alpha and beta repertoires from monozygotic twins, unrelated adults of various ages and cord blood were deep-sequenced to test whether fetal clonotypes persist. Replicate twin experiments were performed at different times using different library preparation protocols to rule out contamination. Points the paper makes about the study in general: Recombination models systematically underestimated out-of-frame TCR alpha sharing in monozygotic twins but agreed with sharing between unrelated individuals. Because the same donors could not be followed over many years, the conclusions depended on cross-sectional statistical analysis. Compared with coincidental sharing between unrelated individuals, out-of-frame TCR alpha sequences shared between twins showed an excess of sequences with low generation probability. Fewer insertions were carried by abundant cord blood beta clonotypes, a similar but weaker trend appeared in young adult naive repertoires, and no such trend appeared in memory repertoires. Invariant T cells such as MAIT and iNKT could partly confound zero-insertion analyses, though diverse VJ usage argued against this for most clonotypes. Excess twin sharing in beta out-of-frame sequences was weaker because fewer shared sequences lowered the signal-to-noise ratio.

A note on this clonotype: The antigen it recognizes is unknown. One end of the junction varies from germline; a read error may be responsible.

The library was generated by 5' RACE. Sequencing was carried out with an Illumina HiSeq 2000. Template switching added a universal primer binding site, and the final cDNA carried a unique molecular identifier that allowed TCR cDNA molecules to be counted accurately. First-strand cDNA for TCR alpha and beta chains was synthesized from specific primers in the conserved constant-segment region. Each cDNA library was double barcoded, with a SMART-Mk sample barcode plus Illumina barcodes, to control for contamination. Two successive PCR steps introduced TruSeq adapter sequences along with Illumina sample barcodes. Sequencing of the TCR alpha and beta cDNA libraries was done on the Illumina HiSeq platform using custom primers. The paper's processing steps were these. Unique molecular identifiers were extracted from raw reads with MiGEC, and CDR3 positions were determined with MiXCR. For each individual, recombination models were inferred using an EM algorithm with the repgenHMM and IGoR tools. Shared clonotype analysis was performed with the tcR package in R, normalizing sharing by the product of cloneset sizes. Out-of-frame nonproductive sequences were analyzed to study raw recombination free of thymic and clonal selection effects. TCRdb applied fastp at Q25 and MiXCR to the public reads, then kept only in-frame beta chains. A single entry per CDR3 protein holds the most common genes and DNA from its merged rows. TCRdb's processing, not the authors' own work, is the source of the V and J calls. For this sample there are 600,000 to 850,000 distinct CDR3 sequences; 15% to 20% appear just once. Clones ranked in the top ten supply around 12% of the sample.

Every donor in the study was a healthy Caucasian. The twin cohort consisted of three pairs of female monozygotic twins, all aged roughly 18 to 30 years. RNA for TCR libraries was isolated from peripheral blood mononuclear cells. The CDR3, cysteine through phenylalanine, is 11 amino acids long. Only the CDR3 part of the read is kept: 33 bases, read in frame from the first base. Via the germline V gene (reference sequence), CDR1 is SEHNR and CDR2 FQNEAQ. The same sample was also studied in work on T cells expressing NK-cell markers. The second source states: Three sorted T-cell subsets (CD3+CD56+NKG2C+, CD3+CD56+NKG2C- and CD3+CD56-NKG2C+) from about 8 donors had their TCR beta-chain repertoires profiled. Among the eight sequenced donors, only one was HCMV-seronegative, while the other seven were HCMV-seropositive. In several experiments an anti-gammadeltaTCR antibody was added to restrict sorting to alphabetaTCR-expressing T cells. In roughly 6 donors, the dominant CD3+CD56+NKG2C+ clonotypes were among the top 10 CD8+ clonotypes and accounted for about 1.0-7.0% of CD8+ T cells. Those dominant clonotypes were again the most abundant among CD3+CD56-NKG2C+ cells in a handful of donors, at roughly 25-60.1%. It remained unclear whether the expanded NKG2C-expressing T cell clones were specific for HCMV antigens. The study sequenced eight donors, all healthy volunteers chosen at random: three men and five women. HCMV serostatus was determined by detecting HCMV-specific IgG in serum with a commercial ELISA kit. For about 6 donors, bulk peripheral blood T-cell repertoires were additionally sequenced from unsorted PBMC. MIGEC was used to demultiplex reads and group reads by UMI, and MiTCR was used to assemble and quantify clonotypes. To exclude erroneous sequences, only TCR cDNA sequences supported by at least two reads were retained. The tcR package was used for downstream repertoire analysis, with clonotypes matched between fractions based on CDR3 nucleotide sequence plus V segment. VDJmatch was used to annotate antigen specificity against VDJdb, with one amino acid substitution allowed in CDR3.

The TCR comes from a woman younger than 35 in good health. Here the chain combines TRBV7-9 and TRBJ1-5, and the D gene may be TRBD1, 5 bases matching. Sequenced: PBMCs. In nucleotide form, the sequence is TGTGCCAGCAGCTTAGATTCCGTCAGGGTTTTT. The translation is CASSLDSVRVF.